This TCR beta chain was sequenced for a study of identical twins. Trimming removed 3 bases from V and 7 bases from J; junction bases left unmatched: 5. In germline, CDR1 is LGHDT, CDR2 YNNKEL (reference sequence). The CDR3 is 13 residues long. From the 5' RACE reads, TCRdb called clonotypes with MiXCR, one entry per CDR3 protein. The data hold 400,000 to 600,000 distinct CDR3 sequences, with 20% to 25% observed a single time. The same sample was also studied in work on yellow fever vaccine responses in identical twins.

This chain uses TRBV3-1 with TRBJ1-2, with 7 positions matching TRBD1. The TCR originated in a woman aged 18-29 years in good health. The specimen sequenced was CD4+ T cells sorted from blood. The CDR3 spells CASSHGQEGGYTF. The CDR3 DNA sequence: TGTGCCAGCAGCCACGGACAGGAGGGTGGCTACACCTTC. The whole variable domain, filled in from reference TRBV3-1 and TRBJ1-2, reads DTAVSQTPKYLVTQMGNDKSIKCEQNLGHDTMYWYKQDSKKFLKIMFSYNNKELIINETVPNRFSPKSPDKAHLNLHINSLELGDSAVYFCASSHGQEGGYTFGSGTRLTVV.